Below are 26 T cell receptor beta chains sequenced from a single sample in a study of blood T cell repertoires in COVID-19. Assay: immunoSEQ multiplex PCR; the TCRdb copy retains only in-frame clones and omits some. The sample includes approximately 75,000 clones, 65% to 85% seen only once; the top ten take roughly 12%. The sample was peripheral blood. The receptors were sampled from a man between 45 and 60 years old with COVID-19, enrolled during active disease.

This chain joins TRBV27 and TRBJ2-7; maybe TRBD2 (6 bases). Per the germline V gene, CDR1 is MNHEY and CDR2 is SMNVEV (reference sequence). This CDR3 is 15 amino acids long. V lost 5 bases and J lost 4, with 18 bases in between. CDR3 protein: CASSPSPGAGYEQYF. The DNA for the CDR3 is TGTGCCAGCAGTCCCTCCCCGGGAGCCGGGTACGAGCAGTACTTC.

J is TRBJ1-5 and V is TRBV28, with D tentatively TRBD1 (5 bases). Germline CDR1 MDHEN, CDR2 SYDVKM. Trimming cost V 8 bases and J 0 bases, with 8 bases left between them. The CDR3 is 13 amino acids. CDR3 in DNA: TGTGCCAGCGGGGGGGTTAGCAATCAGCCCCAGCATTTT. It is translated as CASGGVSNQPQHF.

J is TRBJ2-1 and V is TRBV24-1; D might be TRBD1 (6 bases). V lost 11 bases to trimming and J lost 5 bases, with 24 bases between them. Germline V gene lookup returns CDR1 KGHDR and CDR2 SFDVKD. This CDR3 has 16 amino acids. CDR3 coding DNA: TGTGCCAGGAAAAGTGTCGGACAGCTAATCAACAATGAGCAGTTCTTC. The encoded protein is CARKSVGQLINNEQFF.

V and J are TRBV29-1 and TRBJ2-7; 7 nucleotides line up with TRBD2. V trimming: 8 bases; J trimming: 3 bases; junction bases outside the gene matches: 10. This CDR3 has 13 amino acids. The germline V gene encodes CDR1 SQVTM and CDR2 ANQGSEA. This CDR3 is CSQGGEEYYEQYF. Written as DNA, the CDR3 is TGCAGCCAGGGAGGGGAGGAATACTACGAGCAGTACTTC.

V usage is TRBV5-1 and J usage is TRBJ1-6; D unresolved. V dropped 0 bases and J dropped 8 bases, with 6 bases sitting between them. In germline, CDR1 is SGHRS, CDR2 YFSETQ. This CDR3 spans 13 amino acids. CDR3 sequence reads: CASSLAPDSPLHF. The DNA of the CDR3 is TGCGCCAGCAGCTTGGCTCCCGATTCACCCCTCCACTTT.

The chain carries TRBV6-2 or TRBV6-3 and TRBJ2-7; D may be TRBD2 (5 bases). Germline CDR1 is MNHEY and CDR2 is SVGEGT. The V and J ends lost 0 bases and 0 bases respectively, with 9 bases between them. The CDR3 loop spans 15 amino acids. CDR3 residues: CASSYSLDSSYEQYF. For the CDR3, the DNA is TGTGCCAGCAGTTACTCTCTGGACTCCTCCTACGAGCAGTACTTC.

The CDR3, as DNA: TGCGCCAGCAGCTTGGAGAGCGGGAGAACAGATACGCAGTATTTT. Translating it yields CASSLESGRTDTQYF. V is TRBV5-1 and J is TRBJ2-3; 8 nucleotides agree with TRBD2. The CDR3 spans 15 residues. V lost 0 bases and J lost 3; bases outside the gene matches: 3. Germline CDR1 SGHRS, CDR2 YFSETQ.

The chain combines TRBV3-1 (or the pseudogene TRBV3-2) with TRBJ2-5; TRBD1 might be the D (6 bases). The CDR3 length is 15 residues. V was shortened by 8 bases and J by 4 bases, with 20 bases between the two germline ends. The V gene's germline CDR1 is LGHDT and CDR2 YNNKEL (reference sequence). CDR3 nucleotides: TGTGCCAGCGCCTGGGACACGAGTAGAGTAGAGACCCAGTACTTC. This sequence encodes CASAWDTSRVETQYF.

This clone was seen more than once but under ten times. This rearrangement joins TRBV20-1 to TRBJ2-2; 9 positions match TRBD2. CDR1 and CDR2 (germline): DFQATT, SNEGSKA (reference sequence). The CDR3 is 16 residues long. V was clipped by 3 bases and J by 6 bases; unmatched bases: 11. The CDR3 coding sequence is TGCAGTGCTAGTTCCATAGCGGGAGACGGCGCCGGGGAGCTGTTTTTT. Residues: CSASSIAGDGAGELFF.

The chain is built from TRBV5-4 and TRBJ2-3; 13 bases agree with TRBD2. Germline V CDR1 and CDR2: SGHNT, YYREEE (reference sequence). This CDR3 has 15 amino acids. V trimming: 4 bases; J trimming: 6 bases; junction bases outside the gene matches: 5. This CDR3 is CASSQGLAGSDTQYF. The CDR3 nucleotides are TGTGCCAGCAGCCAGGGACTAGCGGGAAGTGATACGCAGTATTTT.

V usage is TRBV24-1 and J usage is TRBJ2-7; TRBD1 matches at 7 bases. Losses at the gene ends were 8 bases for V and 0 bases for J; bases not matched to a gene: 6. Germline V lookup: CDR1 KGHDR, CDR2 SFDVKD. The length of the CDR3 is 14 residues. The DNA for the CDR3 is TGTGCCACCATCTCGGGACAGTTCTCCTACGAGCAGTACTTC. Protein sequence: CATISGQFSYEQYF.

V and J are TRBV2 and TRBJ2-7; no clear D. Trimming left V 7 bases short and J 2 bases short, with 6 bases between. The germline V gene encodes CDR1 SNHLY and CDR2 FYNNEI. CDR3 length equals 11 residues. The CDR3 loop reads CASTRAYEQYF. CDR3 nucleotides: TGTGCCAGCACACGGGCCTACGAGCAGTACTTC.

J is TRBJ1-5 and V is TRBV4-2; tentative D call: TRBD1 (5 bases). V was trimmed by 0 bases and J by 2 bases, leaving 8 bases between them. The CDR3 covers 15 residues. Germline CDR1 LGHNA, CDR2 YNFKEQ. The CDR3 bases are TGTGCCAGCAGCCAAGATCCACAGGGCAATCAGCCCCAGCATTTT. Its translation: CASSQDPQGNQPQHF.

The chain carries TRBV4-2 and TRBJ1-4, with 8 bases aligning to TRBD1. V was pared by 4 bases and J by 5 bases, with 9 bases of the junction left unmatched. Germline values: CDR1 LGHNA, CDR2 YNFKEQ. The CDR3 runs to 16 residues. The CDR3 DNA reads TGTGCCAGCAGCCTAGACAGGGGAAGCTCGAATGAAAAACTGTTTTTT. It specifies CASSLDRGSSNEKLFF.

In this sample, this clone turned up once. The V and J genes are TRBV10-3 and TRBJ1-1; TRBD1 aligns across 10 bases. Germline V gene data show CDR1 as ENHRY and CDR2 as SYGVKD. Germline trimming cut 10 bases from V and 3 bases from J; bases unmatched to any gene: 8. The CDR3 totals 14 residues. CDR3 DNA sequence: TGTGCCAGCAGGGACAGGGGAGTTGACACTGAAGCTTTCTTT. Amino acids: CASRDRGVDTEAFF.

This clone was counted only a few times. The rearrangement uses TRBV2 and TRBJ1-1; D is ambiguous. Germline V CDR1 and CDR2: SNHLY, FYNNEI. The V and J ends lost 7 bases and 0 bases respectively, with 15 bases between them. The CDR3 loop spans 15 amino acids. The CDR3: CASISRIGMNTEAFF. Written as DNA, the CDR3 is TGTGCCAGCATTTCTAGGATCGGTATGAACACTGAAGCTTTCTTT.

The chain has TRBV2 and TRBJ2-7; 9 bases match TRBD1. Germline V gene lookup returns CDR1 SNHLY and CDR2 FYNNEI. This CDR3 has 15 residues. J gave up 2 bases and V 5 bases, and 7 bases lay outside the gene matches. The CDR3 spells CASSRTGTGTYEQYF. For the CDR3, the DNA is TGTGCCAGCAGTCGGACCGGGACAGGGACCTACGAGCAGTACTTC.

This clone was seen only a few times. The chain carries TRBV19 and TRBJ2-1; TRBD2 aligns across 10 bases. The CDR3 contains 16 residues. Germline V lookup: CDR1 LNHDA, CDR2 SQIVND (reference sequence). Trimming took 1 base from V and 7 from J; bases not matched to a gene: 7. This CDR3 is CASSIGWGTSVNEQFF. CDR3 DNA: TGTGCCAGTAGTATAGGTTGGGGGACTAGCGTTAATGAGCAGTTCTTC.

The gene calls are TRBV6-4 and TRBJ2-3; the D gene is possibly TRBD2 (5 bases). Germline-derived CDR1 and CDR2 are MRHNA and SNTAGT. Deletions cut 3 bases from V and 2 bases from J, with 9 bases between. The CDR3 covers 14 residues. Written as DNA, the CDR3 is TGTGCCAGCAGTGAGAGGGCTAACACAGATACGCAGTATTTT. Protein sequence: CASSERANTDTQYF.

This clone occurred many times. The rearrangement joins TRBV7-3 to TRBJ1-5; a weak D match, TRBD1 (5 bases). Trimming removed 0 bases from V and 2 bases from J, with 5 bases in between. CDR3 length: 14 amino acids. Germline V gene lookup returns CDR1 SGHTA and CDR2 FQGTGA. The CDR3 DNA is TGTGCCAGCAGCTTAACAGGGGGCAATCAGCCCCAGCATTTT. Translation: CASSLTGGNQPQHF.

The gene calls are TRBV7-2 and TRBJ2-7; D call uncertain. Between the trimmed V and J ends, which lost 5 bases and 4 bases, there was a span of 15 bases. This CDR3 contains 14 residues. The germline V gene has CDR1 SGHTA and CDR2 FQGNSA. This CDR3 is CASSRRVPPYEQYF. The CDR3, as DNA: TGTGCCAGCAGCCGTCGGGTCCCCCCTTACGAGCAGTACTTC.

The chain recombines TRBV6-5 with TRBJ2-7; 8 positions agree with TRBD2. The J segment lost 1 base and the V segment lost 7 bases, leaving 9 bases of the junction unmatched. The CDR3 contains 15 residues. Per germline, CDR1 MNHEY and CDR2 SVGAGI. In DNA, the CDR3 is TGTGCCAGCAACATACTAGCGGAGGGTTCCTACGAGCAGTACTTC. It is translated as CASNILAEGSYEQYF.

The CDR3, as DNA: TGTGCCAGCAGCGAAGCCACTAGCCGGGTTTCTTACGAGCAGTACTTC. It specifies CASSEATSRVSYEQYF. The V call is TRBV7-2, the J call TRBJ2-7; a possible D gene is TRBD2 (6 bases). Between the trimmed V and J ends, which lost 5 bases and 4 bases, there was a span of 21 bases. CDR1 SGHTA and CDR2 FQGNSA come from the germline V gene. This CDR3 comprises 16 residues.

J is TRBJ1-5 and V is TRBV30, with TRBD1 as a possible D gene (6 bases). Germline V gene lookup returns CDR1 GTSNPN and CDR2 SVGIG (reference sequence). The CDR3 totals 13 residues. The V end was cut by 4 bases, the J end by 6 bases, with 13 bases between. CDR3 coding DNA: TGTGCCTGGACCCACAGGGATGGTCAGCCCCAGCATTTT. Amino acids: CAWTHRDGQPQHF. Combining the CDR3 with reference TRBV30 and TRBJ1-5 gives the whole variable domain SQTIHQWPATLVQPVGSPLSLECTVEGTSNPNLYWYRQAAGRGLQLLFYSVGIGQISSEVPQNLSASRPQDRQFILSSKKLLLSDSGFYLCAWTHRDGQPQHFGDGTRLSIL.

The chain couples TRBV28 to TRBJ1-4, with 7 bases matching TRBD1. The germline V gene encodes CDR1 MDHEN and CDR2 SYDVKM. This CDR3 spans 15 amino acids. With 7 bases clipped from V and 8 bases from J, the junction kept 13 bases outside the gene matches. CDR3 residues: CASTFTTGLSEKLFF. The CDR3 DNA follows: TGTGCCAGCACCTTTACGACAGGGCTAAGCGAAAAACTGTTTTTT.

CDR3 bases: TGTGCCAGCAGTATCGGACAGGGGTACCAGCCCCAGCATTTT. Translated: CASSIGQGYQPQHF. The gene calls are TRBV28 and TRBJ1-5; 9 positions match TRBD1. The CDR3 is made up of 14 amino acids. The germline V gene has CDR1 MDHEN and CDR2 SYDVKM. V lost 5 bases to trimming and J lost 7 bases; unmatched junction nucleotides: 6.